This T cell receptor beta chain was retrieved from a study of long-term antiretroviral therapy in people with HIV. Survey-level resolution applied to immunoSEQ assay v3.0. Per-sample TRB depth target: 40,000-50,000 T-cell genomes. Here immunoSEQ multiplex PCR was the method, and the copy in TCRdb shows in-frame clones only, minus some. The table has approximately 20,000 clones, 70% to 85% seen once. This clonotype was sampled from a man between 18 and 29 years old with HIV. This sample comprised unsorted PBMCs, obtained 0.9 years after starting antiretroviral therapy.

The chain's CDR3 is CASSVPGLDTEAFF. The CDR3 DNA sequence: TGTGCCAGCAGTGTTCCGGGATTGGACACTGAAGCTTTCTTT. This chain links TRBV2 with TRBJ1-1, with D uncertain. The V and J ends lost 4 bases and 3 bases respectively, with 12 bases between them. The CDR3 loop spans 14 amino acids. Germline V lookup: CDR1 SNHLY, CDR2 FYNNEI.